This T cell receptor beta chain emerged from a study of T cells in Graves' hyperthyroidism and ophthalmopathy. Study findings and constraints: Most expanded thyroid clonotypes above 0.001 recurred in blood.

Regarding this clonotype: Its target is not known.

There were TCR beta CDR3 regions amplified from RNA transcripts. The study used the HTBI primer set for a first-round RT-PCR of the TCR CDR3. TCRdb ran MiXCR on the multiplex PCR reads and lists one entry per CDR3 protein. In the table there are 450,000 to 500,000 distinct CDR3 sequences, 22% of which are singletons. Duration under 3 months, a NOSPECS grade of at least 4, and a Clinical Activity Score of at least 3 characterized the ophthalmopathy patients. Clinical symptoms, serum thyroxine and TRAb, thyroid ultrasound and orbital computed tomography were used for the diagnoses. The source is a woman in her 70s with Graves' ophthalmopathy. Sequencing input: blood.

CDR3 amino acids: CASSQGGSPYNEQFF. CDR3 coding DNA: TGTGCCAGCAGCCAAGGCGGATCCCCCTACAATGAGCAGTTCTTC. The V call is TRBV3-1, the J call TRBJ2-1; D not certain. V dropped 1 base and J dropped 2 bases, with 9 bases sitting between them. Per germline, CDR1 LGHDT and CDR2 YNNKEL (reference sequence). The CDR3 is made up of 15 amino acids.